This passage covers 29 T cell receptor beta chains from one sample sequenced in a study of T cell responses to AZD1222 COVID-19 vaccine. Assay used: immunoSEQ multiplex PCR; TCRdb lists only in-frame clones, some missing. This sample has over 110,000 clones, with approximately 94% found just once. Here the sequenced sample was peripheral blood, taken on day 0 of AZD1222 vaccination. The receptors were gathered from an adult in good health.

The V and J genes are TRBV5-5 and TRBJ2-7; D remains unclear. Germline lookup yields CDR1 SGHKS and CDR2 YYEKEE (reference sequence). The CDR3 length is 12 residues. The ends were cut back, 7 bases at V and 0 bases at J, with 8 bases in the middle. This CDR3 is CASEAHSYEQYF. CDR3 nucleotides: TGTGCCAGCGAGGCCCACTCCTACGAGCAGTACTTC.

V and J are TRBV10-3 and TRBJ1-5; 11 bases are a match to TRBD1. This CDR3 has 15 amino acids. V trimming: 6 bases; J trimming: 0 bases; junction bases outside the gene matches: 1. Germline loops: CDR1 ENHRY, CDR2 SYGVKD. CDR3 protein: CAISGQGASNQPQHF. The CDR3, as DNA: TGTGCCATCAGCGGACAGGGGGCTAGCAATCAGCCCCAGCATTTT.

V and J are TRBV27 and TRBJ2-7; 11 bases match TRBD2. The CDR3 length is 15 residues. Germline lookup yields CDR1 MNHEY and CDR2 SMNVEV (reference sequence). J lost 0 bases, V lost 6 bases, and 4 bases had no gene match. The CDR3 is CASRMGLAASYEQYF. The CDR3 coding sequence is TGTGCCAGCAGGATGGGACTAGCGGCCTCCTACGAGCAGTACTTC.

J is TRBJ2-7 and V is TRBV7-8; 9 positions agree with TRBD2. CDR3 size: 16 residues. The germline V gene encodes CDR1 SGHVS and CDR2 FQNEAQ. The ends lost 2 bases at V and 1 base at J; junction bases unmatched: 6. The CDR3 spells CASSLSGGGGSYEQYF. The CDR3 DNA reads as TGTGCCAGCAGCTTATCGGGCGGGGGGGGTTCCTACGAGCAGTACTTC.

CDR3: CASSLQGYTEAFF. The CDR3 coding sequence is TGCGCCAGCAGCTTGCAGGGTTACACTGAAGCTTTCTTT. J is TRBJ1-1 and V is TRBV5-1; D might be TRBD1 (5 bases). Germline V gene lookup returns CDR1 SGHRS and CDR2 YFSETQ. This CDR3 region has 13 residues. The V end was cut by 1 base, the J end by 3 bases, with 7 bases between.

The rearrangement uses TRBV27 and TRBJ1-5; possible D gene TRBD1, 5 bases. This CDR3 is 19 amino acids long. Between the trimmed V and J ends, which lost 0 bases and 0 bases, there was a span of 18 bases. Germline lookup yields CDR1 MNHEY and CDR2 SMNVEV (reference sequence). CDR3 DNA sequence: TGTGCCAGCAGTTTATCGCCGGGGCTAAAAAGGGATAGCAATCAGCCCCAGCATTTT. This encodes CASSLSPGLKRDSNQPQHF.

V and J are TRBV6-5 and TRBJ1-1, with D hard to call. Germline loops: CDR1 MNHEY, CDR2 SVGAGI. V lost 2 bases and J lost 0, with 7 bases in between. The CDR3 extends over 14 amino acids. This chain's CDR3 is CASSYDFLNTEAFF. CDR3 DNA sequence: TGTGCCAGCAGTTACGACTTTCTGAACACTGAAGCTTTCTTT.

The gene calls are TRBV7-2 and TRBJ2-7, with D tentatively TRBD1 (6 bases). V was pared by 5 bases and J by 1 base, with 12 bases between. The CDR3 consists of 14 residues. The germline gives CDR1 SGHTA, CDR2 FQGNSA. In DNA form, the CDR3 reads TGTGCCAGCAGCGAACGACAGGCATCCTACGAGCAGTACTTC. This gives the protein CASSERQASYEQYF. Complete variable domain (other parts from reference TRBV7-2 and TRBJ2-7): GAGVSQSPSNKVTEKGKDVELRCDPISGHTALYWYRQSLGQGLEFLIYFQGNSAPDKSGLPSDRFSAERTGGSVSTLTIQRTQQEDSAVYLCASSERQASYEQYFGPGTRLTVT.

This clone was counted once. CDR3 nucleotides: TGTGCCAGCAGCTTACAGGGGCCGGCGGGAGGATACGAGCAGTACTTC. Encoded protein: CASSLQGPAGGYEQYF. The chain has TRBV7-2 and TRBJ2-7, with TRBD2 matching over 8 bases. Germline V CDR1 and CDR2: SGHTA, FQGNSA. After removal of 2 bases from V and 4 bases from J, the junction contained 10 bases not matched to a gene. The CDR3 spans 16 residues.

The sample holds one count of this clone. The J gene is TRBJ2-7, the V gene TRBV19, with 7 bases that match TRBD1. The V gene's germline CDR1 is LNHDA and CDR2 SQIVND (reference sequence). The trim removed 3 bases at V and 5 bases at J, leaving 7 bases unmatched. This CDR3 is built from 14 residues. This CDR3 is CASSMRQGVDEQYF. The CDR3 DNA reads TGTGCCAGTAGTATGCGGCAGGGGGTTGACGAGCAGTACTTC. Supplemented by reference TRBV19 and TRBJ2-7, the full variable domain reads DGGITQSPKYLFRKEGQNVTLSCEQNLNHDAMYWYRQDPGQGLRLIYYSQIVNDFQKGDIAEGYSVSREKKESFPLTVTSAQKNPTAFYLCASSMRQGVDEQYFGPGTRLTVT.

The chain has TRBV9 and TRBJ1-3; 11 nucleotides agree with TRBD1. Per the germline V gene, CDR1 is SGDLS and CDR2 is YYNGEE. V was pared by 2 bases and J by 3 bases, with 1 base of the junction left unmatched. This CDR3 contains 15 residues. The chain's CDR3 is CASSVGTGGGNTIYF. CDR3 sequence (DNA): TGTGCCAGCAGCGTCGGGACAGGGGGTGGAAACACCATATATTTT.

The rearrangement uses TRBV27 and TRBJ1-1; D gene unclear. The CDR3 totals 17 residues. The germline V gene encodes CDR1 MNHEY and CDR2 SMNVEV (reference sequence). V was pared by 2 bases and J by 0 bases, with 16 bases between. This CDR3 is CASSLATLGRVNTEAFF. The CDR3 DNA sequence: TGTGCCAGCAGTTTAGCGACCCTCGGACGGGTGAACACTGAAGCTTTCTTT.

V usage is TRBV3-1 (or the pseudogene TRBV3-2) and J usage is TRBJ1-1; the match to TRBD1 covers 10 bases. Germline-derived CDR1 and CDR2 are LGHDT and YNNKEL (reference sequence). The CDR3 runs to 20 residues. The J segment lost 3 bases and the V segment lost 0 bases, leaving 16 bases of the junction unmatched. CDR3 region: CASSQDSPGTGEFWDTEAFF. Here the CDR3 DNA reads TGTGCCAGCAGCCAAGATTCACCAGGGACAGGGGAATTTTGGGACACTGAAGCTTTCTTT.

The CDR3 loop reads CASSPREGGTDTQYF. CDR3 in DNA: TGTGCCAGCTCACCGAGGGAAGGGGGCACAGATACGCAGTATTTT. The rearrangement joins TRBV18 to TRBJ2-3, with D perhaps given as TRBD1 or TRBD2 (5 bases each). Germline V lookup: CDR1 KGHSH, CDR2 LQKENI. Trimming stripped 3 bases from V and 1 base from J, with 11 bases between. The CDR3 is 15 amino acids.

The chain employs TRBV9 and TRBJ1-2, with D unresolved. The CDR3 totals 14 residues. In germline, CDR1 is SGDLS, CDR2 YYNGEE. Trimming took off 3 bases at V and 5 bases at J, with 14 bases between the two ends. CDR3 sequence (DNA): TGTGCCAGCAGCGACCGCTCGGGGAGGTATGGCTACACCTTC. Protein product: CASSDRSGRYGYTF. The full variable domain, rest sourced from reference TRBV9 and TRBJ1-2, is DSGVTQTPKHLITATGQRVTLRCSPRSGDLSVYWYQQSLDQGLQFLIQYYNGEERAKGNILERFSAQQFPDLHSELNLSSLELGDSALYFCASSDRSGRYGYTFGSGTRLTVV.

This chain's CDR3 is CASSPTTGTGELFF. DNA of the CDR3: TGTGCCAGCAGCCCAACCACGGGCACCGGGGAGCTGTTTTTT. The chain has TRBV3-1 (or the pseudogene TRBV3-2) and TRBJ2-2; D is undetermined. Per the germline V gene, CDR1 is LGHDT and CDR2 is YNNKEL (reference sequence). The CDR3 length is 14 residues. The V and J ends lost 4 bases and 4 bases respectively, with 10 bases between them.

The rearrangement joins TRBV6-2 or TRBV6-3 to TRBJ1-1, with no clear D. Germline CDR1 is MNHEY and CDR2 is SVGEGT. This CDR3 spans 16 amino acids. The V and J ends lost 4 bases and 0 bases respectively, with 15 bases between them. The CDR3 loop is CASSSALTSLNTEAFF. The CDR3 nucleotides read TGTGCCAGCAGTTCCGCTCTTACAAGCCTGAACACTGAAGCTTTCTTT.

The CDR3 loop is CASSQGPLNGNTQYF. The CDR3 nucleotides are TGTGCCAGCAGCCAAGGGCCCCTTAATGGGAATACGCAGTATTTT. This chain uses TRBV3-1 (or the pseudogene TRBV3-2) with TRBJ2-3, with D unclear. CDR3 length: 15 residues. Germline lookup yields CDR1 LGHDT and CDR2 YNNKEL (reference sequence). V shed 1 base and J shed 7 bases, with 15 bases lying between them.

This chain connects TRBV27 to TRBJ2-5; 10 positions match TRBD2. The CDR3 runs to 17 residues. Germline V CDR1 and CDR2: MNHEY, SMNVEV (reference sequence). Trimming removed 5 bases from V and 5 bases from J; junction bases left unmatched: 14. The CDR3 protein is CASSPETGLAFVETQYF. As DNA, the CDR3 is TGTGCCAGCAGTCCAGAAACGGGACTAGCGTTCGTGGAGACCCAGTACTTC.

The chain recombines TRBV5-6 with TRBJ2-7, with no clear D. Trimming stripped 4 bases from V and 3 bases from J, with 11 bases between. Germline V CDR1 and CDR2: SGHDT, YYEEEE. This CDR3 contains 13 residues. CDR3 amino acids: CASSQMRFYEQYF. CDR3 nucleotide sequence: TGTGCCAGCAGCCAAATGCGGTTCTACGAGCAGTACTTC.

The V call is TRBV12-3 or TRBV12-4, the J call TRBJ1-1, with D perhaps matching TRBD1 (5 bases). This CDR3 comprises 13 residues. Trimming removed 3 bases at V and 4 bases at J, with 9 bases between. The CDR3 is CASSFGGGTEAFF. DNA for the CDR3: TGTGCCAGCAGTTTCGGGGGGGGCACTGAAGCTTTCTTT.

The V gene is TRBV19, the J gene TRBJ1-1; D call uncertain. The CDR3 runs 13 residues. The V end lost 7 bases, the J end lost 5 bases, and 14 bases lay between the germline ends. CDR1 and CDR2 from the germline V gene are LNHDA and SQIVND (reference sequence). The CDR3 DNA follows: TGTGCCAGTATAAAATTCGCGCCGACTGAAGCTTTCTTT. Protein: CASIKFAPTEAFF.

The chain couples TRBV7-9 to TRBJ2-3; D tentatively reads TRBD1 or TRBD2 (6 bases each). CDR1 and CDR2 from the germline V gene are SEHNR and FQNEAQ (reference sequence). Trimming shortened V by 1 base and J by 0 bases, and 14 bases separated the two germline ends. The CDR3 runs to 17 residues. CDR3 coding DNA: TGTGCCAGCAGCTTAGAGGGGGTCGGACTAAGCACAGATACGCAGTATTTT. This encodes CASSLEGVGLSTDTQYF.

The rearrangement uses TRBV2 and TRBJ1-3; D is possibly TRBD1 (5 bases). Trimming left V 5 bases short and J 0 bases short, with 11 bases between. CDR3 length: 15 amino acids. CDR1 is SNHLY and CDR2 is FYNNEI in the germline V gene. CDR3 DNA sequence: TGTGCCAGCAGTCCCAGGGTCTCCTCTGGAAACACCATATATTTT. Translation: CASSPRVSSGNTIYF. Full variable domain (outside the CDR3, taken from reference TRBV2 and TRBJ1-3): EPEVTQTPSHQVTQMGQEVILRCVPISNHLYFYWYRQILGQKVEFLVSFYNNEISEKSEIFDDQFSVERPDGSNFTLKIRSTKLEDSAMYFCASSPRVSSGNTIYFGEGSWLTVV.

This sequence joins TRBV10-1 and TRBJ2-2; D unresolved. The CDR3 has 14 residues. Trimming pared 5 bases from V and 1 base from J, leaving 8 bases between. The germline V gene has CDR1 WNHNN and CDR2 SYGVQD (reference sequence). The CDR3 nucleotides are TGCGCCAGCAGTTCTTCAGAGAACACCGGGGAGCTGTTTTTT. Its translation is CASSSSENTGELFF.

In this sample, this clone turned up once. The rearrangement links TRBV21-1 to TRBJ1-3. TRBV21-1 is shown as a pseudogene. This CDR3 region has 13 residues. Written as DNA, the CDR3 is TGTGCCAGCAGCGCAAAGGCGGGCCACACCATATATTTT. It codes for CASSAKAGHTIYF.

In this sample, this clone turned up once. The CDR3 bases are TGTGCCAGCAGCTTAGTAATCCAGGGGGGTAAGTCCTACGAGCAGTACTTC. Translating it yields CASSLVIQGGKSYEQYF. V and J are TRBV7-9 and TRBJ2-7, with D possibly TRBD1 on 7 matching bases. V was cut by 1 base and J by 1 base, with 17 bases left in between. The germline gives CDR1 SEHNR, CDR2 FQNEAQ (reference sequence). This CDR3 is built from 17 residues.

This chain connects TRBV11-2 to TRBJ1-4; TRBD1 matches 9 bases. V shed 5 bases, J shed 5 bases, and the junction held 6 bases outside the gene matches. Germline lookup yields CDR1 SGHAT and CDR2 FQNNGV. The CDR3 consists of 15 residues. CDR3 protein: CASSPGQGRNEKLFF. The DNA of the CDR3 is TGTGCCAGCAGCCCGGGACAGGGCAGAAATGAAAAACTGTTTTTT.

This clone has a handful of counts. CDR3 region: CASSLGVGTEAFF. The CDR3 nucleotides are TGTGCCAGTAGTCTTGGGGTCGGGACTGAAGCTTTCTTT. The chain carries TRBV19 and TRBJ1-1; D unresolved. Germline V gene sequence: CDR1 LNHDA, CDR2 SQIVND (reference sequence). Trimming removed 5 bases at V and 5 bases at J, with 12 bases between. The CDR3 runs 13 residues.